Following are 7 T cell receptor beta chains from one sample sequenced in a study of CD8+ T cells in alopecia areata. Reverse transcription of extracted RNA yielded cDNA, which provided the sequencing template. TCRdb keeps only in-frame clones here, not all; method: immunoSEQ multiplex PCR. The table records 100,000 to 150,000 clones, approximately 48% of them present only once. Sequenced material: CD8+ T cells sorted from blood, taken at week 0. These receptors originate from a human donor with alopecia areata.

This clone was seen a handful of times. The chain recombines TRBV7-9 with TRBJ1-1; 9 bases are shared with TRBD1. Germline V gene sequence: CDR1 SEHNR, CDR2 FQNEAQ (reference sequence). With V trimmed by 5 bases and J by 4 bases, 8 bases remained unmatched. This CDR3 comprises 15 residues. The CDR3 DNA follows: TGTGCCAGCAGCAACCCGGGACAGGGTATCACTGAAGCTTTCTTT. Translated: CASSNPGQGITEAFF.

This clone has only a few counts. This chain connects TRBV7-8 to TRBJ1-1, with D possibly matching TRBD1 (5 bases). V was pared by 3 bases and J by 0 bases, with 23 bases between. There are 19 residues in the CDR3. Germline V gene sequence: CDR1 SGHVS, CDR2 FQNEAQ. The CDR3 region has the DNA TGTGCCAGCAGCTTTATGGTCCAGGGCCCGGAGGGTTTGAACACTGAAGCTTTCTTT. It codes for CASSFMVQGPEGLNTEAFF.

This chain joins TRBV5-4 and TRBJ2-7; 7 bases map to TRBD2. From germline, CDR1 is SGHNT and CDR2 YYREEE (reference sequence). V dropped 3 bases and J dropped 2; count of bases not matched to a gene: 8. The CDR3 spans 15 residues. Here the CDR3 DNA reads TGTGCCAGCAGCTCCGTCGGGGGGTCAGCCTACGAGCAGTACTTC. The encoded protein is CASSSVGGSAYEQYF.

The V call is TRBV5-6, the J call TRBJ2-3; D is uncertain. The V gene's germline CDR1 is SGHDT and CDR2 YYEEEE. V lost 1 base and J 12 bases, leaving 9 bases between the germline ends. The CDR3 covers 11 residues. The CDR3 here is CASSLRRVQYF. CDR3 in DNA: TGTGCCAGCAGCTTGAGACGGGTACAGTATTTT.

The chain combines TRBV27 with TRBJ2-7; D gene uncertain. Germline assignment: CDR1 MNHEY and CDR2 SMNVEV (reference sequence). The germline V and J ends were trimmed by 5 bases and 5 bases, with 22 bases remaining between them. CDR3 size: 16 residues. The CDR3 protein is CASSPRSMLGIHEQYF. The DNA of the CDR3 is TGTGCCAGCAGTCCTCGGAGTATGCTGGGTATACACGAGCAGTACTTC.

This chain's CDR3 is CASTASGGEKLFF. The CDR3 DNA reads as TGTGCCAGCACCGCCTCAGGGGGTGAAAAACTGTTTTTT. This chain connects TRBV27 to TRBJ1-4; the match to TRBD1 covers 7 bases. Looked up from germline, CDR1 is MNHEY and CDR2 is SMNVEV (reference sequence). V shed 7 bases, J shed 7 bases, and the junction held 6 bases outside the gene matches. The CDR3 is 13 residues long.

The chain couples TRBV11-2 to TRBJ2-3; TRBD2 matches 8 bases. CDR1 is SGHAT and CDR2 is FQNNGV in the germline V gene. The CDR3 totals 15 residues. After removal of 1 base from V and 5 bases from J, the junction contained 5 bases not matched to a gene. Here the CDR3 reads CASSLGAGAGDTQYF. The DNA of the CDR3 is TGTGCCAGCAGCTTAGGAGCGGGGGCCGGAGATACGCAGTATTTT.